This TCR beta chain was documented in a study of patients and donors after allogeneic stem cell transplantation. This CDR3 region has 16 residues. Trimming took 5 bases from V and 2 from J; bases not matched to a gene: 8. Germline-derived CDR1 and CDR2 are MNHNS and SASEGT. This clonotype has just one count. TCRdb ran MiXCR on the RT-PCR reads and lists one entry per CDR3 protein. The sample consists of 70,000 or so distinct CDR3 sequences, around 27% of them appearing once. The chain recombines TRBV6-1 with TRBJ2-3; 9 bases line up with TRBD2. Sample: blood, either unsorted or a sorted T cell fraction (not recorded which). The origin of this receptor is a human donor who was either an allogeneic HSCT recipient or a stem cell or donor lymphocyte infusion donor (not recorded which). It is not recorded whose cells these are; they may come from a transplant donor. The CDR3 spells CASSHPTSGFTDTQYF. The DNA of the CDR3 is TGTGCCAGCAGTCACCCGACTAGCGGATTCACAGATACGCAGTATTTT.